This T cell receptor beta chain was observed in a study of CD8 T cells in ankylosing spondylitis. In making TCR beta libraries, quantitative 5'-RACE with molecular barcodes was used. Using its own MiXCR run on the 5' RACE reads, TCRdb lists one record per CDR3 protein. The data contain about 90,000 distinct CDR3 sequences, about 9% of them seen just once; the ten biggest clones take up 30% to 35%. Study-level findings and limits: Reportedly, matched ankylosing spondylitis synovial fluid was significantly enriched for disease-linked clones. The disease-linked clones had a CD8+ phenotype and low blood frequencies. Earlier literature documents some of the motif variants in reactive arthritis synovial fluid and blood. Blood of patients with ankylosing spondylitis appeared to be characterized by a TCR beta motif of several highly homologous variants.

This clonotype has ten or more counts. Its antigen is still unknown. The CDR3 runs 12 residues. The germline CDR1 and CDR2 sequences are SEHNR and FQNEAQ (reference sequence). Trimming pared 4 bases from V and 0 bases from J, leaving 4 bases between. Sequencing was carried out using blood, either unsorted or a sorted T cell fraction (not recorded which). The source of this sequence is a male donor with ankylosing spondylitis. The chain carries TRBV7-9 and TRBJ2-7, with D unresolved. In nucleotides, the CDR3 is TGTGCCAGCAGCTCGAGCTCCTACGAGCAGTACTTC. Translated, it gives CASSSSSYEQYF. The full variable domain, in which reference TRBV7-9 and TRBJ2-7 provide the parts outside the CDR3, is DTGVSQNPRHKITKRGQNVTFRCDPISEHNRLYWYRQTLGQGPEFLTYFQNEAQLEKSRLLSDRFSAERPKGSFSTLEIQRTEQGDSAMYLCASSSSSYEQYFGPGTRLTVT.